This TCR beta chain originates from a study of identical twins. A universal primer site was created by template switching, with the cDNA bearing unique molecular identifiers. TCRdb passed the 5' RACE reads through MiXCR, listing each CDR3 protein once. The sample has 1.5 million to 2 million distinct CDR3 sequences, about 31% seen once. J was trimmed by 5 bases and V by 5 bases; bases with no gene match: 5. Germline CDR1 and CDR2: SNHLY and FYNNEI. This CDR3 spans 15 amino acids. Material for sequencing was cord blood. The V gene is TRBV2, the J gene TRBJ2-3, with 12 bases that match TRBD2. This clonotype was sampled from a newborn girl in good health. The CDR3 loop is CASSRLAGVKDTQYF. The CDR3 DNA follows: TGTGCCAGCAGTAGACTAGCGGGAGTGAAAGATACGCAGTATTTT.